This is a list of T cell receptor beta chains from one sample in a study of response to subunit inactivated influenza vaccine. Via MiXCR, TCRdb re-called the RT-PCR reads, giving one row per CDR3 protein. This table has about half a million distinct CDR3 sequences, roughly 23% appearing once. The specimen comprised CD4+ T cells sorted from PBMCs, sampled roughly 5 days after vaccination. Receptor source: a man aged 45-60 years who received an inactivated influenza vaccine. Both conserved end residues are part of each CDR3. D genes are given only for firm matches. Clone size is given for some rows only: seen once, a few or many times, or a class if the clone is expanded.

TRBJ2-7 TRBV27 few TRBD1 CASSLDRGSGEQYF TGTGCCAGCAGCCTGGACAGGGGGAGTGGAGAGCAGTACTTC
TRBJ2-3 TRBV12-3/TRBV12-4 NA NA CASSSQGPDTQYF TGTGCCAGCAGTTCGCAGGGTCCAGATACGCAGTATTTT
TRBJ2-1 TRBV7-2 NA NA CASSLDPPPMEQFF TGTGCCAGCAGCTTAGACCCACCCCCAATGGAGCAGTTCTTC
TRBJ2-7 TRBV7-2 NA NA CASSLRQGVGSEQYF TGTGCCAGCAGCTTAAGGCAGGGAGTAGGGAGCGAGCAGTACTTC
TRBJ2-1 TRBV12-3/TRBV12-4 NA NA CASSLASPAYNEQFF TGTGCCAGCAGTTTAGCGTCCCCCGCCTACAATGAGCAGTTCTTC
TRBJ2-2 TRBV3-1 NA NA CASSARTGQSTGELFF TGTGCCAGCAGCGCGAGAACCGGGCAGAGCACCGGGGAGCTGTTTTTT
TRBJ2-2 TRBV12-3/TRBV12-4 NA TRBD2 CASSLAQGLAAYTGELFF TGTGCCAGCAGTTTAGCGCAAGGACTAGCGGCCTACACCGGGGAGCTGTTTTTT
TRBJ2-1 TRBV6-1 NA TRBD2 CASSSIAGGSYNEQFF TGTGCCAGCAGCTCCATAGCGGGGGGCTCCTACAATGAGCAGTTCTTC
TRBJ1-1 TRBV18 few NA CASSPPMDTEAFF TGTGCCAGCTCACCACCGATGGACACTGAAGCTTTCTTT
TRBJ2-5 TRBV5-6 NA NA CASSLGPSQETQYF TGTGCCAGCAGCTTGGGGCCTAGCCAAGAGACCCAGTACTTC
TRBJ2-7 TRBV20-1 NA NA CSARATLGEQYF TGCAGTGCTAGGGCAACTCTGGGCGAGCAGTACTTC
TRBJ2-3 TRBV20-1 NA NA CSARVGVGISDTQYF TGCAGTGCTAGAGTTGGGGTAGGCATCTCAGATACGCAGTATTTT
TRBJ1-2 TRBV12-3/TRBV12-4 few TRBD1 CASSSGQGLYGYTF TGTGCCAGCAGTTCGGGACAGGGCCTCTATGGCTACACCTTC
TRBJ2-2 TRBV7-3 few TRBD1 CASSQTGGHTGELFF TGTGCCAGCAGCCAGACAGGGGGACACACCGGGGAGCTGTTTTTT
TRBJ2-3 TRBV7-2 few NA CASSRLRGAGRDTQYF TGTGCCAGCAGCCGCCTTCGGGGGGCTGGACGAGATACGCAGTATTTT
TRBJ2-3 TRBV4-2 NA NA CASSQDRSRAATDTQYF TGTGCCAGCAGCCAAGATCGTAGCAGGGCAGCAACAGATACGCAGTATTTT
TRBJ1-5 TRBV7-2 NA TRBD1 CASSASGTARPQHF TGTGCCAGCAGCGCTTCCGGGACAGCGAGGCCCCAGCATTTT